This T cell receptor (beta chain) is drawn from a study of blood T cell repertoires in COVID-19. About the research overall: Samples taken during acute and convalescent COVID-19 were collected in the United States, Italy and Spain. T cells, B-cell-depleted T cells, or PBMCs provided the cDNA or gDNA that served as material.

Per the germline V gene, CDR1 is WSHSY and CDR2 is SAAADI. This CDR3 has 16 amino acids. J gave up 5 bases and V 3 bases, and 7 bases lay outside the gene matches. A single count supports this clone. The protocol was immunoSEQ multiplex PCR, while the TCRdb copy is restricted to in-frame clones and leaves out a portion. Among roughly 320,000 clones listed, 90% were seen once. Seattle participants joined during active infection and were tracked over time. The TCR originated in a woman aged 45-65 years with COVID-19, enrolled during active disease. The specimen was peripheral blood. The chain uses TRBV10-2 and TRBJ2-2, with 9 bases matching TRBD2. This CDR3 reads CASSDVEREVTGELFF. The CDR3, as DNA: TGCGCCAGCAGTGATGTCGAGCGGGAGGTTACCGGGGAGCTGTTTTTT.